The clone carrying this TCR beta chain was observed many times. Noted time point: longitudinal time-point 1 (baseline). Germline V gives CDR1 LGHDT, CDR2 YNNKEL (reference sequence). V was shortened by 1 base and J by 5 bases, with 14 bases between the two germline ends. The CDR3 length is 15 residues. TCRdb independently ran MiXCR on the 5' RACE reads; one entry per CDR3 protein. The table records over 70,000 distinct CDR3 sequences, 10% of them present only once. This record belongs to a study of neurological immune-mediated disorders. The V and J genes are TRBV3-1 and TRBJ1-1; D not resolved. The sample taken for sequencing was PBMCs. The sequence came from a man aged 25-45 years in good health. The CDR3 protein is CASSQGVASGTEAFF. In DNA, the CDR3 is TGTGCCAGCAGCCAAGGGGTGGCGTCGGGAACTGAAGCTTTCTTT. The whole variable domain, filled in from reference TRBV3-1 and TRBJ1-1, reads DTAVSQTPKYLVTQMGNDKSIKCEQNLGHDTMYWYKQDSKKFLKIMFSYNNKELIINETVPNRFSPKSPDKAHLNLHINSLELGDSAVYFCASSQGVASGTEAFFGQGTRLTVV.